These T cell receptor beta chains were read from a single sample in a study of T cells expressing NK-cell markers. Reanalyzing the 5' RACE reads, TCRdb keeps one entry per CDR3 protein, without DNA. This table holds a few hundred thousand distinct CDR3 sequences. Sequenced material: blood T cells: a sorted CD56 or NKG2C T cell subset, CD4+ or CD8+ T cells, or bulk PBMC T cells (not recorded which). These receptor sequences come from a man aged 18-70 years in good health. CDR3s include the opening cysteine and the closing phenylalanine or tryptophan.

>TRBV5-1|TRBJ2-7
CASRLLAILAYEQYF
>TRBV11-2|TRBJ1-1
CASRERTGLANTEAFF
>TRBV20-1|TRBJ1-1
CSARPPGTGNTEAFF
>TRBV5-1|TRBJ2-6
CASRPGVAGANVLTF
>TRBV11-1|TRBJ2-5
CASSNEARGETQYF
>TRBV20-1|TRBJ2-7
CSASLGGGQYF
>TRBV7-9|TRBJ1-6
CASSLGVGQGYNSPLHF
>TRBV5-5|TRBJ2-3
CASSLNFVRQLADTQYF
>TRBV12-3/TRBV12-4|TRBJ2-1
CASSLLAGGPLGQFF
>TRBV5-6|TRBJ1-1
CASSPNRALNTEAFF
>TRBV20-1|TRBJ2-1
CSASSTGYGEQFF
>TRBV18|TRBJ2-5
CASSPGQPQETQYF
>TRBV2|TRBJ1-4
CASRRPGVGEKLFF
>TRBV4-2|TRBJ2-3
CASSPGQGSRWATDTQYF
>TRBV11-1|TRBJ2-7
CASSPRDYNIVEQYF
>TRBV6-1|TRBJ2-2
CAITSLGELFF
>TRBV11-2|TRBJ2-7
CASSGTGTQQYF
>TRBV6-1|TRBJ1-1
CASRDRAEAFF
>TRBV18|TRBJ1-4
CASSRTGGESEKLFF
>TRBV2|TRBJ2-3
CASSYGGAKDTQYF
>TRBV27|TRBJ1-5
CASSRQGGLSNQPQHF
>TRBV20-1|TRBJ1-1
CSAFTPGGTEAFF
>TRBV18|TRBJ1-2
CASSQGRASHYGYTF
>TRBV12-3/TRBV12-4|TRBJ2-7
CASSFVGNLAGGVNEQYF
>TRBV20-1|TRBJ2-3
CSANPQTDTQYF
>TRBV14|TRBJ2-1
CASSRADRGNEQFF
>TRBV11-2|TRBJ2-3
CASSPRRPYAAVTTDTQYF
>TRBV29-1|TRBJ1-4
CSVGRGATNEKLFF
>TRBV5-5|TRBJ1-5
CASSLSGQSNQPQHF
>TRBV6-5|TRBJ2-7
CASSYAQGANYEQYF
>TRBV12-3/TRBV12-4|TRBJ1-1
CASSFMNTEAFF
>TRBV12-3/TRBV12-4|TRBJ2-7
CASSFTGIYEQYF
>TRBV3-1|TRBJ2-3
CASSWRLAGTDTQYF
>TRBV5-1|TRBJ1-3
CASSGGGSGNTIYF
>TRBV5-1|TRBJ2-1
CASSQQVGGVSYNEQFF
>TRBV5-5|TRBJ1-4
CASSPSGWGANEKLFF
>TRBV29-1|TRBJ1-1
CSVERQGGMNTEAFF
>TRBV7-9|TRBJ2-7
CASSYVPPAYEQYF
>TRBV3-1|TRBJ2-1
CASRRRLATEQFF
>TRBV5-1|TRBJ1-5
CASSQDPTSNQPQHF
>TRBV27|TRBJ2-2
CASTPQGWAGELFF
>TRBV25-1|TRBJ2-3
CASRGRESSTDTQYF
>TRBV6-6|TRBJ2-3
CASSSAPGDTQYF
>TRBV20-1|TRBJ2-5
CSASGGGYQETQYF
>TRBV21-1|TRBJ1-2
CASSKKGRRRGYTF
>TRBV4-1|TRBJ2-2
CASSQDLLPLNTGELFF
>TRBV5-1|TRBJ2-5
CASSPSTGGTQYF
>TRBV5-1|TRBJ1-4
CASSLDSGGANEKLFF
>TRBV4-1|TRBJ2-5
CASSQERGPAGYQETQYF
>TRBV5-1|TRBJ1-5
CASSGDGNQPQHF
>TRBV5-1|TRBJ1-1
CASSLVPGQGATEAFF
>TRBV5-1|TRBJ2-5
CASSFLRGSETQYF
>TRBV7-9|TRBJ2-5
CASSLQSYYQETQYF
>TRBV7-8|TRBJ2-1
CASSRGLAGGPSYNEQFF